This note documents a single T cell receptor (beta chain) sequence. The antigen is not known. The source of the sample is a study of cytomegalovirus exposure and HLA in healthy donors. CDR1 and CDR2 (germline): MNHEY, SVGAGI. This CDR3 region has 14 residues. The V end lost 7 bases, the J end lost 5 bases, and 17 bases lay between the germline ends. Findings and limits, study-wide: The study reported that TCR beta sequences accurately predicted HLA-A and HLA-B alleles in most subjects.

13 Jbeta primers and 60 Vbeta primers were used for the PCR. Profiled with immunoSEQ multiplex PCR; TCRdb holds only in-frame clones, not every one. The sample has about 64,000 clones, and its top ten clones hold 3.6%. Sequencing was carried out using PBMCs. This receptor was taken from a woman between 18 and 29 years old in good health and CMV-seronegative. The chain combines TRBV6-5 with TRBJ1-1; D might be TRBD1 (6 bases). CDR3: CASTLGQKGTEAFF. The CDR3 bases are TGTGCCAGCACCCTAGGACAGAAGGGAACTGAAGCTTTCTTT.